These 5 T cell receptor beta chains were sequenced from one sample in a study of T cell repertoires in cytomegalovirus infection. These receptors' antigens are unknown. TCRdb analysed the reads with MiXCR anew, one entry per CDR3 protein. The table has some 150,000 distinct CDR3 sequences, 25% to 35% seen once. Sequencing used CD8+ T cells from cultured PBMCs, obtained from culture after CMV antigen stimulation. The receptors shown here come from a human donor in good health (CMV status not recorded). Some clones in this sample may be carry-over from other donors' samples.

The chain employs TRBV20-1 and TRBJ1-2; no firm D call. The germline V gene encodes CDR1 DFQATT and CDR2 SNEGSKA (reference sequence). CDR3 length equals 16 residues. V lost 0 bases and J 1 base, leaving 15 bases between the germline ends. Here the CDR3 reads CSARDEGRTFNYGYTF. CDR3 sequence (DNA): TGCAGTGCTAGAGATGAGGGCCGAACATTTAACTATGGCTACACCTTC.

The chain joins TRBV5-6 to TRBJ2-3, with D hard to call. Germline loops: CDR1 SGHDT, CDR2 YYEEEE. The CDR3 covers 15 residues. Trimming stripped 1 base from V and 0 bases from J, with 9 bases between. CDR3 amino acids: CASSLWWGSTDTQYF. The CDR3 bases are TGTGCCAGCAGCTTGTGGTGGGGAAGCACAGATACGCAGTATTTT.

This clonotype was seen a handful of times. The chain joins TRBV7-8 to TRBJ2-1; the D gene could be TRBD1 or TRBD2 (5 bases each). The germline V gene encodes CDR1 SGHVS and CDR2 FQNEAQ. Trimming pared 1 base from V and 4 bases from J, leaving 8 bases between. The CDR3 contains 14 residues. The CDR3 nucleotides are TGTGCCAGCAGCTTAGGGGGGATTTACAATGAGCAGTTCTTC. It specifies CASSLGGIYNEQFF.

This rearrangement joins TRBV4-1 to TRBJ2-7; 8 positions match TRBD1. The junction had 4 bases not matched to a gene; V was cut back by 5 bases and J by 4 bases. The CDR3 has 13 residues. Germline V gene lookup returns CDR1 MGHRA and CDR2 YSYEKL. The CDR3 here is CASSSTGEYEQYF. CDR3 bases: TGCGCCAGCAGCTCGACAGGGGAGTACGAGCAGTACTTC.

Written as DNA, the CDR3 is TGTGCCAGCAGTTCCTGGCTAGCGGGGGGGCAAGAGACCCAGTACTTC. This encodes CASSSWLAGGQETQYF. The rearrangement joins TRBV27 to TRBJ2-5, with 12 bases that match TRBD2. CDR1 is MNHEY and CDR2 is SMNVEV in the germline V gene (reference sequence). With V trimmed by 4 bases and J by 2 bases, 5 bases remained unmatched. CDR3 size: 16 residues.